This T cell receptor beta chain was identified in a study of T cells after yellow fever vaccination. From the 5' RACE reads, TCRdb called clonotypes with MiXCR, one entry per CDR3 protein. This table has around 500,000 distinct CDR3 sequences, roughly 22% appearing once. The sequence came from a man younger than 35 who received the YFV17D yellow fever vaccine. Here the sequenced sample was PBMCs, taken approximately 20 days after the first yellow fever vaccination.

The CDR3 reads CAGAIVTGFLRCEQYV. In DNA, the CDR3 is TGTGCCGGCGCAATAGTAACAGGGTTCCTGCGCTGCGAGCAGTACGTC. The chain carries TRBV2 and TRBJ2-7; a possible D gene is TRBD1 (6 bases). The V gene lost 11 bases and the J gene lost 6 bases, with 29 bases spanning the gap. Germline assignment: CDR1 SNHLY and CDR2 FYNNEI. This CDR3 comprises 16 residues.